The rows below give T cell receptor beta chains drawn from one sample of a study of blood T cell repertoires in COVID-19. Using immunoSEQ multiplex PCR, the repertoire was profiled, and TCRdb retains in-frame clones only, with some absent. Of around 150,000 clones in the sample, around four fifths were seen once. Sequencing used peripheral blood. The receptors originated from a woman of 80 years or more with acute or convalescent COVID-19. The CDR3 runs from the conserved cysteine through the conserved F or W. The order of the fields is clone size, J gene, V gene, D gene, CDR3 protein, CDR3 DNA. The D gene is left open where the match is weak. Some rows mark clone size as missing; the rest say once, few, many or name a class of expanded clone.

clone_size: few
j_call: TRBJ1-2
v_call: TRBV6-2/TRBV6-3
d_call: TRBD1
cdr3_aa: CASSDRGLHYGYTF
cdr3_nt: TGTGCCAGCAGCGACAGGGGACTCCACTATGGCTACACCTTC

clone_size: many
j_call: TRBJ1-4
v_call: TRBV5-6
d_call: NA
cdr3_aa: CASSPTGPHEKLFF
cdr3_nt: TGTGCCAGCAGCCCGACAGGACCCCATGAAAAACTGTTTTTT

clone_size: NA
j_call: TRBJ1-5
v_call: TRBV6-1
d_call: NA
cdr3_aa: CASSEWAAYQPQHF
cdr3_nt: TGTGCCAGCAGTGAATGGGCAGCTTATCAGCCCCAGCATTTT

clone_size: few
j_call: TRBJ2-1
v_call: TRBV16
d_call: TRBD2
cdr3_aa: CASSPGLAGRDEQFF
cdr3_nt: TGTGCCAGCAGCCCGGGACTAGCGGGAAGGGATGAGCAGTTCTTC

clone_size: NA
j_call: TRBJ1-1
v_call: TRBV3-1/TRBV3-2
d_call: NA
cdr3_aa: CASSQTSGTEAFF
cdr3_nt: TGTGCCAGCAGCCAAACCTCAGGGACTGAAGCTTTCTTT

clone_size: NA
j_call: TRBJ2-7
v_call: TRBV7-6
d_call: TRBD1
cdr3_aa: CASSLRQGAYEQYF
cdr3_nt: TGTGCCAGCAGCTTAAGACAGGGGGCCTACGAGCAGTACTTC

clone_size: few
j_call: TRBJ2-3
v_call: TRBV7-9
d_call: NA
cdr3_aa: CASSIRGDTQYF
cdr3_nt: TGTGCCAGCAGCATCCGGGGAGATACGCAGTATTTT

clone_size: NA
j_call: TRBJ1-2
v_call: TRBV28
d_call: NA
cdr3_aa: CASRPLGQATEGYTF
cdr3_nt: TGTGCCAGCAGACCCTTGGGGCAGGCCACAGAGGGCTACACCTTC

clone_size: NA
j_call: TRBJ1-1
v_call: TRBV5-1
d_call: NA
cdr3_aa: CASSLNSFTEAFF
cdr3_nt: TGCGCCAGCAGCTTAAATTCGTTCACTGAAGCTTTCTTT

clone_size: few
j_call: TRBJ2-1
v_call: TRBV7-9
d_call: NA
cdr3_aa: CASKHRTSYNEQFF
cdr3_nt: TGTGCCAGCAAACATCGGACAAGTTACAATGAGCAGTTCTTC